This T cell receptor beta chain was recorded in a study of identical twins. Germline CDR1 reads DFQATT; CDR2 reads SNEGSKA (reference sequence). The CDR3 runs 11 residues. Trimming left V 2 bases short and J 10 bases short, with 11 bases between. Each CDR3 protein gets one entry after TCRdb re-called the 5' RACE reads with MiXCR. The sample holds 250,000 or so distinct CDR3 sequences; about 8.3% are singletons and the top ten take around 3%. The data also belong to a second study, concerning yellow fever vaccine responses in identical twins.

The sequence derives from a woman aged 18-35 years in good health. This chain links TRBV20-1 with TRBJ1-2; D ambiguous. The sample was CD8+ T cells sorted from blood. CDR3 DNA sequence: TGCAGTGCTAGATCCAGCCTCGACTACACCTTC. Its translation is CSARSSLDYTF.